The 10 T cell receptor beta chains listed next were all sequenced from one sample in a study of T-cell memory formation after mild COVID-19. TCRdb ran MiXCR on the 5' RACE reads and lists one entry per CDR3 protein. Among fewer than 700,000 distinct CDR3 sequences listed, less than 25% were seen once. Sequencing used PBMCs or a T cell subset sorted from them (not recorded which). Receptors were obtained from an adult woman who had mild COVID-19 (a few samples of this study predate the infection). Cell type and time point are not known.

This clonotype has only a few counts. Written as DNA, the CDR3 is TGTGCCAGCAGCTTCATGGACAGCAATCAGCCCCAGCATTTT. Translation gives CASSFMDSNQPQHF. The genes are TRBV7-9 and TRBJ1-5, with unresolved D. This CDR3 has 14 residues. The V and J ends lost 3 bases and 1 base respectively, with 7 bases between them. Germline CDR1 reads SEHNR; CDR2 reads FQNEAQ (reference sequence).

The J gene is TRBJ1-6, the V gene TRBV5-1, with 7 bases identical to TRBD1. The CDR3 covers 15 residues. J lost 7 bases, V lost 1 base, and 5 bases had no gene match. CDR1 and CDR2 from the germline V gene are SGHRS and YFSETQ. CDR3 coding DNA: TGCGCCAGCAGCTTGCTAGGACAGGCGAATTCACCCCTCCACTTT. The encoded protein is CASSLLGQANSPLHF.

The V and J genes are TRBV4-1 and TRBJ2-7; the D gene could be TRBD1 or TRBD2 (6 bases each). Per the germline V gene, CDR1 is MGHRA and CDR2 is YSYEKL. The CDR3 extends over 16 amino acids. The ends were cut back, 1 base at V and 7 bases at J, with 20 bases in the middle. The CDR3, as DNA: TGCGCCAGCAGCCAAGGGGGCGGGACACCTACGCGGGAGCAGTACTTC. Its translation is CASSQGGGTPTREQYF.

This clonotype occurred a few times. J is TRBJ1-2 and V is TRBV11-2; the D is unclear. Per the germline V gene, CDR1 is SGHAT and CDR2 is FQNNGV. The CDR3 contains 13 residues. The ends were cut back, 0 bases at V and 12 bases at J, with 14 bases in the middle. This chain's CDR3 is CASSLDHGFRDTF. In DNA form, the CDR3 reads TGTGCCAGCAGCTTAGATCACGGGTTTCGGGACACCTTC.

The V call is TRBV11-2, the J call TRBJ2-2, with 7 nucleotides matching TRBD2. Germline CDR1 SGHAT, CDR2 FQNNGV. The CDR3 has 23 residues. The trim removed 3 bases at V and 0 bases at J, leaving 25 bases unmatched. This CDR3 is CASSFFIRIGAGELKANTGELFF. CDR3 DNA: TGTGCCAGCAGCTTCTTCATCCGAATCGGGGCGGGGGAACTTAAGGCGAACACCGGGGAGCTGTTTTTT.

This clonotype was found a few times. This rearrangement joins TRBV20-1 to TRBJ2-3, with a weak D call TRBD1 (6 bases). This CDR3 is 17 amino acids long. Germline V gene data show CDR1 as DFQATT and CDR2 as SNEGSKA (reference sequence). V dropped 0 bases and J dropped 0 bases, with 16 bases sitting between them. The chain's CDR3 is CSARDGLWDTSTDTQYF. The CDR3 DNA reads TGCAGTGCTAGAGATGGCCTTTGGGACACCAGCACAGATACGCAGTATTTT.

As concerns this clonotype: The junction does not match germline at one end; this may be a read error. The V and J genes are TRBV6-4 and TRBJ2-1; 7 positions match TRBD1. CDR3 length: 16 amino acids. Per the germline V gene, CDR1 is MRHNA and CDR2 is SNTAGT. This CDR3 reads CASSDSKGASDNEQFF. The CDR3 nucleotides are TGTGCCAGCAGTGACTCGAAGGGGGCCTCCGACAATGAGCAGTTCTTC.

This clonotype was counted once. This chain connects TRBV29-1 to TRBJ1-1; TRBD1 aligns across 7 bases. Germline values: CDR1 SQVTM, CDR2 ANQGSEA. CDR3 length: 15 residues. The ends lost 2 bases at V and 0 bases at J; junction bases unmatched: 6. The CDR3 bases are TGCAGCGTTGAATTGCCAGGGGGTATGAACACTGAAGCTTTCTTT. Translation: CSVELPGGMNTEAFF.

The V and J genes are TRBV6-6 and TRBJ2-2; TRBD2 matches 8 bases. CDR3 size: 15 residues. The ends lost 7 bases at V and 8 bases at J; junction bases unmatched: 12. Germline V gene lookup returns CDR1 MNHNY and CDR2 SVGAGI (reference sequence). Here the CDR3 reads CASTTGRGGEGELFF. CDR3 nucleotides: TGTGCCAGCACCACTGGCCGGGGGGGCGAAGGGGAGCTGTTTTTT.

The rearrangement joins TRBV3-1 to TRBJ1-2, with D unresolved. This CDR3 region has 14 residues. From germline, CDR1 is LGHDT and CDR2 YNNKEL (reference sequence). The V and J ends lost 4 bases and 2 bases respectively, with 11 bases between them. CDR3 amino acids: CASSLPGFNYGYTF. CDR3 sequence (DNA): TGTGCCAGCAGCCTACCGGGCTTCAACTATGGCTACACCTTC.